This TCR beta chain derives from a study of Ad26.COV2.S vaccination and SARS-CoV-2 variants. As for the study in general: The study gave Ad26.COV2.S intramuscularly, once or twice 56 days apart.

The sample's treatment: about 20 received Ad26.COV2.S at low or high dose, single or two shots; 5 received placebo; per-sample allocation not given. After the first vaccine or placebo injection, samples were drawn on day 63. Ad26 vector vaccine expressed Wuhan-strain SARS-CoV-2 spike. Study conclusions and caveats: Vaccine recipients and placebo recipients showed similar non-spike TCR breadth. Ad26.COV2.S recipients had broader spike-specific TCRs (P = 0.0014).

The CDR3 has 17 residues. CDR1 and CDR2 (germline): MGHDK, SYGVNS. V was shortened by 3 bases and J by 0 bases, with 12 bases between the two germline ends. The sample holds one count of this clone. Its antigen is unknown. The data were produced by immunoSEQ multiplex PCR, yet TCRdb's version contains in-frame clones alone and is incomplete. The sample contains approximately 240,000 clones, roughly 90% of which appear only once. This sequence originates from a person between 18 and 60 years old who received the Ad26.COV2.S COVID-19 vaccine or a placebo. The chain joins TRBV25-1 to TRBJ1-6; no clear D. Sequenced material: peripheral blood, taken in a trial of Ad26.COV2.S vaccine versus placebo. The CDR3 DNA reads TGTGCCAGCAGTGAGCGCACGGCGAGCTCCTATAATTCACCCCTCCACTTT. This encodes CASSERTASSYNSPLHF.